The subject of this entry is one T cell receptor (beta chain). Its target antigen remains unknown. Base qualities were left out, and no much larger clone turns up one base away. The data are from a study of cytomegalovirus exposure and HLA in healthy donors (dated by TCRdb to the late 2010s). About the study as a whole: An earlier analysis of some 600 of the donors reported approximately 260 Gb of sequence data and 100 million to 120 million unique TCR beta sequences obtained from roughly 170 million T cells. Alongside the repertoire data, information on donor age, sex, ethnicity and CMV serostatus was compiled. In an earlier analysis of several hundred of the donors, high-throughput TCR beta sequencing was used to judge whether each TCR beta V gene segment behaved as functional or pseudogenic. A later analysis re-examined previously published TCR beta repertoires from just over 650 donors and added high-resolution HLA genotyping to investigate patterns of TCR occurrence. Every discovery cohort repertoire had been produced on one sequencing platform. The number of donors typed differed by locus, with about 629-630 for A, B, C, DRB1 and DQB1, approximately 500 for DQA1, approximately 570 for DPA1, and around 460 for DPB1. Among the roughly 410 genotyped donors, around 81% belonged to the genetic ancestry cluster associated with self-reported Caucasian donors. In a later genetic analysis, genome-wide SNP genotypes for about 55% of the roughly 670 donors were used, and that subset was treated as a discovery cohort. The study combined high-throughput TCR immunosequencing, statistical association of individual TCRs with disease status, and machine learning to predict cytomegalovirus infection status. Using immunosequencing, the study profiled T cell repertoires from roughly 650 subjects and related those repertoires to cytomegalovirus serostatus. Because of strong linkage in the cohort, 5 or 6 DR-DQ haplotypes were treated as single units for association and clustering. In addition to the first cohort of 666 subjects, a separate validation cohort of approximately 130 different subjects was used. Rather than drawing on any new phenotypic data, the later analysis identified candidate immune exposures from TCR beta sequences and the way those sequences occurred across donors. Across approximately 400 genotyped donors of the cohort, an average of about 220,000 unique TCR beta nucleotide sequences per donor were sequenced, and 15% to 20% of those sequences were non-productive. The aim of the study was to test whether cataloging public T cell receptors could identify signatures of past pathogen exposure. Both class I and class II loci were covered by HLA typing, at four-digit resolution. About 300 gigabases of sequencing data and tens of millions of unique TCR sequences made up an early release that covered roughly 670 HLA-typed donors. Study-wide conclusions, independent of this receptor: In vitro tests confirmed that a few of the cytomegalovirus-associated TCR beta chains recognize cytomegalovirus antigens. In an earlier analysis of around 500 of the donors, most TCR beta V segments appeared in productive rearrangements about 87% or about 30% of the time, broadly matching IMGT annotations. Because some donors lacked HLA typing at each locus, the association tests relied only on the typed subset. The earlier analysis of 587 of the donors excluded roughly 16 rarely observed V segments, including chromosome 9 orphons, because counts were too low. Across donors, most TCR sequences were observed very rarely, whereas some public TCRs were present in many individuals. In a later genetic analysis, a missense DCLRE1C variant was associated with V-gene and J-gene trimming of TCR beta chains, and the association was replicated in an independent cohort. Some IMGT-functional V segments, including TRBV6-2 and TRBV6-3, could not be distinguished by the 87-base-pair reads and were therefore excluded. Cytomegalovirus status was reported to be diagnosed by the classifier with high specificity and sensitivity in both the original and validation cohorts. Roughly uniform sequencing depth across donors was assumed in presence/absence analyses, although this assumption may not hold. According to a later genetic analysis, donors in an Asian-associated ancestry cluster had fewer N-insertions in productive TCRs than the approximately 690-donor mean. Only TCR beta chains were sequenced in this cohort, and the absence of alpha or paired-chain data limited detectable features. Most CMV-associated TCR beta chains appeared to be HLA-restricted in a later analysis, and the HLA associations seemed to be driven largely by CMV exposure. In a later analysis, several top co-occurrence clusters were reported to appear linked to parvovirus B19, influenza, CMV and Epstein-Barr virus. According to the authors, the approach could potentially be generalized to other disease states and immunological phenotypes. Correlated functional status among segregating V segments might be attributable to linkage disequilibrium, but an unknown experimental factor could not be ruled out. A group of highly shared sequence variants was considered likely to be a technical artifact of the sequencing pipeline. In the study, around 150 TCR beta chains were listed as associated with cytomegalovirus. Strong co-occurrence of HLA alleles, especially DR and DQ, made assigning TCR associations to individual alleles difficult. A further reported finding was that TCR beta sequences accurately predicted the HLA-A and HLA-B alleles for most subjects in the first cohort. In a later analysis, TCR association rates were found to vary across HLA loci, with the most associated TCRs seen for DRB1 alleles and the fewest for HLA-C alleles. A later analysis found that HLA-associated TCR beta chains were more clonally expanded and had lower generation probabilities than equally common non-associated chains. Immune exposure information for the cohort was limited to CMV serostatus. A later analysis associated about 16,000 TCR beta sequences with specific HLA alleles at a false discovery rate of 0.05.

In total, just over 650 healthy bone marrow donors made up the cohort. At the time of sampling, every cohort member was nominally healthy, though immune exposures that went unrecorded were likely present. The donor tested CMV seropositive, placing the donor among the 290 or so seropositive members of the cohort. Each donor provided a peripheral blood sample, and peripheral blood mononuclear cells were used for TCR beta sequencing. The Qiagen DNeasy Blood Extraction Kit was used to extract genomic DNA from the blood cell samples. CDR1 is given as MDHEN and CDR2 as SYDVKM, both from the germline V gene. At the junction V is shortened by 6 bases and J by 6 bases, with 14 bases in between. There are 13 amino acids in the CDR3, from cysteine to phenylalanine inclusive. The only DNA kept is the CDR3, 39 bases in frame from the first base. The library was prepared using the immunoSEQ multiplex PCR assay. The multiplex PCR relied on a mix of 60 forward primers for TCR Vbeta segments and 13 reverse primers for TCR Jbeta segments. The CDR3 region of rearranged TCR beta genes was amplified from genomic DNA by a multiplex PCR assay. The Illumina HiSeq System was used to sequence the amplified TCR beta libraries as 87-base-pair reads. As for how the authors treated the data: A later analysis counted about 80 million unique TCR beta chains across the 650 to 800 repertoires, and some 11 million of these chains were shared by at least two donors. Raw reads were error-corrected and collapsed into unique sequences by a nearest-neighbor algorithm in which closely related sequences were merged to remove PCR and sequencing errors. To assign V, D and J gene segments, CDR3 sequences were aligned to IMGT reference sequences. For a sequence to be retained, a match of at least six nucleotides was required to both a V gene segment and a J gene segment. Rearrangements were called productive when the CDR3 lacked stop codons and stayed in frame with V and J; all others were non-productive. Following IMGT convention, CDR3 was defined as the stretch from the second conserved V-encoded cysteine up to the conserved J-encoded phenylalanine. In an earlier analysis of more than 550 of the donors, sequences lacking an unambiguous match to a single V gene segment were excluded. In an earlier analysis of approximately 550 of the donors, V segments were called functional above 56.7% productive rearrangements and were called segregating when the between-donor standard deviation exceeded 5%. A statistical classification framework was developed to diagnose cytomegalovirus status using the catalog of TCR beta chain sequences. In a later analysis, V and J genes were assigned by comparing TCR nucleotide sequences against IMGT/GENE-DB human TR gene sequences. The TCRdist pipeline was used in a later analysis to assign CDR3 sequences and most-parsimonious VDJ recombination scenarios. In a later analysis, every TCR beta chain was defined by the combination of its CDR3 amino acid sequence and its V-gene family, and reads without a unique V-gene family were dropped. As a way to deal with suspected cross-contamination and a sequencing artifact, a later analysis dropped hundreds of nucleotide sequences that were highly shared and had low generation probability. A later analysis calculated a clonal expansion index for each public chain from normalized within-repertoire ranks of inferred template counts. In a later analysis, generation probabilities were computed using a VDJ recombination model fitted to out-of-frame rearrangements, and the results were checked against IGoR. In a later analysis, TCR-TCR, TCR-HLA and TCR-CMV co-occurrence was scored with hypergeometric tests, and a repertoire-size bias correction was applied to TCR pairs. In a later analysis, false discovery rates were estimated by permuting HLA or CMV assignments 20 times. A later analysis grouped co-occurring TCRs with DBSCAN, adding TCRdist sequence similarity when clustering within HLA-allele-positive subsets. Co-occurrence clustering excluded repertoires with fewer than 30,000 or more than 120,000 public chains, plus five with anomalous nucleotide sharing. TCRdb stores this immuneACCESS table with in-frame sequences only. Part of the clones is absent; in the studies checked, under half of the shortfall reflects unresolved V genes, and no reason is known for the rest. The DNA gave D and trimming, while V, J and clone size come from that table. In this sample the table shows around 150,000 clones, roughly 71% of which occur a single time. Around 3% of the sample goes to the ten largest clones.

Here the chain combines TRBV28 and TRBJ1-2; TRBD1 is possibly the D segment (6 matching bases). Sequencing was carried out using PBMCs. The receptor was derived from a woman aged 45-65 years in good health and CMV-seropositive. The nucleotide sequence reads as follows: TGTGCCAGCAGGACCCAGGGGAGGGATGGCTACACCTTC. It codes for CASRTQGRDGYTF.